This T cell receptor beta chain was found in a study of T cells in Graves' hyperthyroidism and ophthalmopathy. Study-wide points: Stable hyperthyroidism was separated from ophthalmopathy by a model based on 13 V-J features. The majority of expanded thyroid clonotypes above 0.001 also appeared in blood.

What was amplified from RNA transcripts were TCR beta CDR3 regions. Primed by the HTBI set, a first-round RT-PCR was run on the TCR CDR3. MiXCR, applied by TCRdb to the multiplex PCR reads, yields one record per CDR3 protein. In the table there are approximately 260,000 distinct CDR3 sequences, 13% to 15% of which are singletons. In this sample, this clonotype turned up many times. Antigen: not known. Each diagnosis was grounded in clinical symptoms, serum thyroxine and TRAb, thyroid ultrasound, and orbital computed tomography. Fresh peripheral blood, under 11 ml, yielded the PBMCs. The CDR3 extends over 16 amino acids. Per germline, CDR1 ENHRY and CDR2 SYGVKD. The V and J ends lost 11 bases and 2 bases, in that order; junction bases with no gene match: 12.

This TCR derives from a woman aged 50 to 60 with Graves' hyperthyroidism that later progressed to Graves' ophthalmopathy. The sample was blood. This rearrangement joins TRBV10-3 to TRBJ2-1; 10 bases align to TRBD2. The CDR3 loop reads CAARASGSATYNEQFF. As DNA, the CDR3 is TGTGCCGCCCGGGCTAGCGGGAGCGCGACCTACAATGAGCAGTTCTTC.